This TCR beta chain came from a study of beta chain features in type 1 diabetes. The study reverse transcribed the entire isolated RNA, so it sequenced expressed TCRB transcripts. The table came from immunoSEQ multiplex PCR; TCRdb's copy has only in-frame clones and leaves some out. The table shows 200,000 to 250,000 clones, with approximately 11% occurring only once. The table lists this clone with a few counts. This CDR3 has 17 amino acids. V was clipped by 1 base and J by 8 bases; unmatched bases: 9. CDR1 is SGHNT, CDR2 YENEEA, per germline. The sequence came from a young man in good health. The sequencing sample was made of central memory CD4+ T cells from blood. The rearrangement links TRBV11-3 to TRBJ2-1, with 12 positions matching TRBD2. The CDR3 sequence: CASSLGLAGGPWDEQFF. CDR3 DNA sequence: TGTGCCAGCAGCTTAGGGCTAGCGGGAGGGCCCTGGGATGAGCAGTTCTTC.